This passage covers 14 T cell receptor beta chains from one sample sequenced in a study of T cell responses to AZD1222 COVID-19 vaccine. Clones were sequenced by immunoSEQ multiplex PCR, and TCRdb holds only the in-frame ones, with some missing. Among about 88,000 clones listed, about nine tenths were seen once. Sequences were derived from peripheral blood, sampled 28 days after the second AZD1222 dose. The receptors come from an adult who received the AZD1222 COVID-19 vaccine.

This clone was recorded only once. This chain links TRBV6-5 with TRBJ2-7; 9 bases agree with TRBD2. The CDR3 length is 12 residues. The ends lost 5 bases at V and 12 bases at J; junction bases unmatched: 8. The germline V gene has CDR1 MNHEY and CDR2 SVGAGI. CDR3 DNA: TGTGCCAGCAGTCCCCGCGGGGGGGGCCCGTACTTC. Protein sequence: CASSPRGGGPYF.

For the CDR3, the DNA is TGTGCCAGCAGCGCCCGGACCGGCCCAGATACGCAGTATTTT. Translated: CASSARTGPDTQYF. The rearrangement joins TRBV5-4 to TRBJ2-3; D is undetermined. This CDR3 contains 14 residues. The V end lost 4 bases, the J end lost 4 bases, and 13 bases lay between the germline ends. In germline, CDR1 is SGHNT, CDR2 YYREEE (reference sequence). The full variable domain, with the rest looked up from reference TRBV5-4 and TRBJ2-3, is ETGVTQSPTHLIKTRGQQVTLRCSSQSGHNTVSWYQQALGQGPQFIFQYYREEENGRGNFPPRFSGLQFPNYSSELNVNALELDDSALYLCASSARTGPDTQYFGPGTRLTVL.

This chain uses TRBV27 with TRBJ1-3; D may be TRBD1 (6 bases). This CDR3 is 17 amino acids long. Between the trimmed V and J ends, which lost 0 bases and 4 bases, there was a span of 16 bases. The germline CDR1 and CDR2 sequences are MNHEY and SMNVEV (reference sequence). The CDR3 is CASSLSRAGASGNTIYF. The CDR3 bases are TGTGCCAGCAGTTTATCGAGGGCGGGGGCGTCGGGAAACACCATATATTTT.

The rearrangement links TRBV24-1 to TRBJ1-4; D is unclear. Germline loops: CDR1 KGHDR, CDR2 SFDVKD. V lost 3 bases to trimming and J lost 6 bases, with 10 bases between them. The CDR3 is 14 amino acids. CDR3 DNA: TGTGCCACCAGTGATCCCAGAGTGGATGAAAAACTGTTTTTT. Protein product: CATSDPRVDEKLFF.

The DNA of the CDR3 is TGCAGCGTTGCTTGGAGCACAGATACGCAGTATTTT. It encodes CSVAWSTDTQYF. This rearrangement joins TRBV29-1 to TRBJ2-3; D is undetermined. V dropped 4 bases and J dropped 0 bases, with 5 bases sitting between them. The CDR3 sequence is 12 residues long. Germline V CDR1 and CDR2: SQVTM, ANQGSEA.

This clone was counted a few times. The chain combines TRBV28 with TRBJ1-5; D may be TRBD1 (5 bases). Trimming cost V 0 bases and J 3 bases, with 9 bases left between them. The CDR3 has 15 amino acids. In germline, CDR1 is MDHEN, CDR2 SYDVKM. The CDR3 reads CASSLWQGNNQPQHF. CDR3 nucleotides: TGTGCCAGCAGTTTATGGCAGGGCAACAATCAGCCCCAGCATTTT.

The V call is TRBV5-6, the J call TRBJ1-1; D may be TRBD1 (5 bases). CDR3 length equals 15 residues. Germline V CDR1 and CDR2: SGHDT, YYEEEE. Trimming shortened V by 2 bases and J by 0 bases, and 11 bases separated the two germline ends. CDR3 in DNA: TGTGCCAGCAGCTTTAGGGGACTCTTGAACACTGAAGCTTTCTTT. This sequence encodes CASSFRGLLNTEAFF.

The rearrangement uses TRBV6-5 and TRBJ2-3; no definite D call. The V and J ends lost 6 bases and 1 base respectively, with 2 bases between them. CDR1 MNHEY and CDR2 SVGAGI come from the germline V gene. The CDR3 is 11 amino acids. CDR3 nucleotides: TGTGCCAGCAGAGGCACAGATACGCAGTATTTT. Translation gives CASRGTDTQYF.

The chain uses TRBV6-1 and TRBJ1-6; 9 nucleotides match TRBD1. This CDR3 region has 16 residues. V was clipped by 2 bases and J by 5 bases; unmatched bases: 4. The germline V gene has CDR1 MNHNS and CDR2 SASEGT. The CDR3 DNA reads as TGTGCCAGCAGTGAACCGGGACAGGGAAATAATTCACCCCTCCACTTT. Its translation is CASSEPGQGNNSPLHF.

The V call is TRBV19, the J call TRBJ1-5; 8 nucleotides line up with TRBD1. Losses at the gene ends were 7 bases for V and 7 bases for J; bases not matched to a gene: 6. Germline CDR1 and CDR2: LNHDA and SQIVND (reference sequence). The CDR3 sequence is 13 residues long. CDR3 amino acids: CASKQGVHQPQHF. The CDR3 nucleotides read TGTGCCAGTAAACAGGGGGTTCACCAGCCCCAGCATTTT.

The chain uses TRBV5-1 and TRBJ2-3, with 7 positions matching TRBD1. Trimming at V came to 3 bases and at J to 14 bases, leaving 12 bases not matched to a gene. Germline CDR1 reads SGHRS; CDR2 reads YFSETQ. CDR3 length equals 13 residues. DNA of the CDR3: TGCGCCAGCAGCTCAGGTCGGGACAGTACCAGGTATTTT. Protein sequence: CASSSGRDSTRYF.

J is TRBJ1-2 and V is TRBV2, with 9 bases matching TRBD1. Trimming cost V 6 bases and J 4 bases; bases outside gene matches: 0. There are 12 residues in the CDR3. In germline, CDR1 is SNHLY, CDR2 FYNNEI. CDR3 sequence: CASRGQGYGYTF. CDR3 nucleotide sequence: TGTGCCAGCAGGGGACAGGGCTATGGCTACACCTTC.

The rearrangement uses TRBV11-2 and TRBJ2-3; 11 bases agree with TRBD2. CDR3 size: 17 residues. V lost 5 bases, J lost 6 bases, and 13 bases stayed unmatched. Per the germline V gene, CDR1 is SGHAT and CDR2 is FQNNGV. The CDR3 DNA sequence: TGTGCCAGCAGCCCATCACTAGCGGGGGCCGTTCTGGATACGCAGTATTTT. It encodes CASSPSLAGAVLDTQYF.

The CDR3 DNA sequence: TGTGCCAGCAGTGGACAGGTCTATGGCTACACCTTC. It is translated as CASSGQVYGYTF. The chain is built from TRBV2 and TRBJ1-2; a weak D match, TRBD1 (6 bases). This CDR3 is built from 12 residues. V lost 4 bases and J 4 bases, leaving 7 bases between the germline ends. CDR1 and CDR2 from the germline V gene are SNHLY and FYNNEI. Full variable domain (rest looked up from reference TRBV2 and TRBJ1-2): EPEVTQTPSHQVTQMGQEVILRCVPISNHLYFYWYRQILGQKVEFLVSFYNNEISEKSEIFDDQFSVERPDGSNFTLKIRSTKLEDSAMYFCASSGQVYGYTFGSGTRLTVV.